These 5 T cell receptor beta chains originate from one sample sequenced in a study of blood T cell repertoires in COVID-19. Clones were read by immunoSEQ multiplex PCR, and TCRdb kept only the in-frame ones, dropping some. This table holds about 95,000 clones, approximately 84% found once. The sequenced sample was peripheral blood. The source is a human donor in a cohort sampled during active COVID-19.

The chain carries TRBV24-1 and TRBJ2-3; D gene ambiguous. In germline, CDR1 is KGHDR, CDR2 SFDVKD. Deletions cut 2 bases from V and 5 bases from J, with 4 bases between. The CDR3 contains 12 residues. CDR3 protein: CATSDSGDTQYF. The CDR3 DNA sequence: TGTGCCACCAGTGATTCAGGAGATACGCAGTATTTT.

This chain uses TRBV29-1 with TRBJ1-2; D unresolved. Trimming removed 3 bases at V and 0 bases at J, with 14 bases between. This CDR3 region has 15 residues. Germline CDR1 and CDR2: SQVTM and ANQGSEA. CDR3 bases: TGCAGCGTTGAGGATCGGGGAAGGTCTAACTATGGCTACACCTTC. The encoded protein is CSVEDRGRSNYGYTF.

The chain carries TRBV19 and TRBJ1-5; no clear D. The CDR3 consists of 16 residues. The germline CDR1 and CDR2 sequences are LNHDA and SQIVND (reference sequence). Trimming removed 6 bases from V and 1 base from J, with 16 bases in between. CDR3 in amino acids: CASRTGVEGSNQPQHF. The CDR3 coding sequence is TGTGCCAGTAGGACCGGGGTGGAGGGAAGCAATCAGCCCCAGCATTTT.

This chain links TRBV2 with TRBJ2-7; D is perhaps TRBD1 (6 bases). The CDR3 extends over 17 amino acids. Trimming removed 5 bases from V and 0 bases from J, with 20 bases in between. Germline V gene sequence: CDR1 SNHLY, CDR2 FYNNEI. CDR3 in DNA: TGTGCCAGCAGTTTTACTCCCAGGGGACCAAGCTCCTACGAGCAGTACTTC. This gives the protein CASSFTPRGPSSYEQYF.

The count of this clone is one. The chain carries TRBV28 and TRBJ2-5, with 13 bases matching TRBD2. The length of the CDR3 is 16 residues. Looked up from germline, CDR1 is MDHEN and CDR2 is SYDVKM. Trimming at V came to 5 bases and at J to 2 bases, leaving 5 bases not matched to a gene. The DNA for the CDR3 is TGTGCCAGCAGTCGGACTAGCGGGAGTAGACAAGAGACCCAGTACTTC. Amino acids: CASSRTSGSRQETQYF.